This TCR beta chain was sequenced in a study of monozygotic twins with inflammatory bowel disease. About this clonotype itself: The antigen remains unidentified.

Points from the study as a whole: Versus healthy twins, IBD patients showed fewer clonotypes shared with others, especially with disease activity.

TCRdb reprocessed the 5' RACE reads and reports one entry per CDR3 protein, with no DNA. The listing records approximately 400,000 distinct CDR3 sequences. The CDR3 has 13 amino acids. Germline assignment: CDR1 MNHEY and CDR2 SVGAGI. The source of this sequence is a human donor with ulcerative colitis or Crohn's disease, or a healthy co-twin of an affected twin (not recorded which). The sequenced sample consisted of blood. The V and J genes are TRBV6-5 and TRBJ2-4; TCRdb names TRBD2, which stays unverified in the absence of DNA. CDR3: CASRTGSSNIQYF.